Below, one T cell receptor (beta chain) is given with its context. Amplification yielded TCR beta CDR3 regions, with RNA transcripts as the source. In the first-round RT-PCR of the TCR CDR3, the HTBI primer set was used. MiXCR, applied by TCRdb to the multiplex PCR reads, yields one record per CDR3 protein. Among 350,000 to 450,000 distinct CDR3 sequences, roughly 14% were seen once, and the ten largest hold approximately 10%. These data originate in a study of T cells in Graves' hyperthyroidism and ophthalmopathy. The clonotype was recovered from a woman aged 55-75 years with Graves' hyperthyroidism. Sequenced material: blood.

Here the CDR3 reads CAIGSRTGGTDTQYF. The CDR3 region has the DNA TGTGCCATCGGAAGTCGAACGGGTGGCACAGATACGCAGTATTTT. V usage is TRBV24-1 and J usage is TRBJ2-3; D gene unclear. Germline-derived CDR1 and CDR2 are KGHDR and SFDVKD. Trimming removed 11 bases from V and 1 base from J, with 18 bases in between. The CDR3 runs 15 residues.